The T cell receptor beta chain under discussion was sequenced for a study of cytomegalovirus exposure and HLA in healthy donors. Points on this clone: This sample includes further DNA sequences coding for the same CDR3.

This CDR3 has 14 residues. Germline CDR1 SGHRS, CDR2 YFSETQ. V lost 3 bases, J lost 7 bases, and 14 bases lay in between. PCR amplification relied on 60 Vbeta primers (plus 13 Jbeta primers). Sequencing was performed with immunoSEQ multiplex PCR; in TCRdb, only in-frame clones are kept and a portion is missing. Here the sample spans 98,000 or so clones, about 76% being singletons. This TCR was recovered from a human donor in good health. The specimen sequenced was PBMCs. V usage is TRBV5-1 and J usage is TRBJ1-3; possible D gene TRBD1, 5 bases. CDR3 sequence reads: CASSSTSGSNTIYF. As DNA, the CDR3 is TGCGCCAGCAGCTCGACCTCAGGGTCCAACACCATATATTTT.